Presented here are 5 T cell receptor beta chains from one specimen sequenced in a study of blood T cell repertoires in COVID-19. The data were produced by immunoSEQ multiplex PCR, yet TCRdb's version contains in-frame clones alone and is incomplete. This sample yields a few hundred thousand clones, of which roughly 88% are seen a single time; approximately 1.5% belongs to the top ten. The material sequenced was PBMCs or T cells enriched from blood (not recorded which). The receptors come from a woman in her late teens or twenties who had been exposed to COVID-19.

The V gene is TRBV5-6, the J gene TRBJ2-3, with D possibly TRBD2 on 6 matching bases. This CDR3 spans 14 amino acids. Trimming removed 4 bases at V and 5 bases at J, with 14 bases between. Germline values: CDR1 SGHDT, CDR2 YYEEEE. The DNA of the CDR3 is TGTGCCAGCAGCCCCCTATCGGGGGTAGATACGCAGTATTTT. Translating it yields CASSPLSGVDTQYF.

This chain uses TRBV19 with TRBJ2-7; 9 positions agree with TRBD1. This CDR3 has 14 residues. CDR1 is LNHDA, CDR2 SQIVND, per germline (reference sequence). V lost 9 bases to trimming and J lost 6 bases; unmatched junction nucleotides: 12. The CDR3 sequence: CASKTGTGTGEQYF. CDR3 DNA: TGTGCCAGCAAAACCGGGACAGGGACCGGCGAGCAGTACTTC.

Details on this clone: At the DNA level, this CDR3 is encoded by other sequences in the same sample as well. The rearrangement links TRBV27 to TRBJ2-7, with 7 nucleotides matching TRBD1. The CDR3 has 14 amino acids. Germline V gene sequence: CDR1 MNHEY, CDR2 SMNVEV (reference sequence). Unmatched junction bases numbered 5, after V lost 6 bases and J lost 0 bases. The CDR3 protein is CASSLQGPSYEQYF. The DNA of the CDR3 is TGTGCCAGCAGCTTACAGGGGCCCTCCTACGAGCAGTACTTC.

The V gene is TRBV5-1, the J gene TRBJ2-7; TRBD2 matches 7 bases. V was pared by 4 bases and J by 4 bases, with 11 bases of the junction left unmatched. The CDR3 length is 15 residues. CDR1 is SGHRS, CDR2 YFSETQ, per germline. CDR3 bases: TGCGCCAGCAGCAGAAGCGGGACGGAGAATTACGAGCAGTACTTC. Its protein product is CASSRSGTENYEQYF.

The chain recombines TRBV7-2 with TRBJ2-7; perhaps TRBD2 as D (5 bases). V lost 4 bases, J lost 2 bases, and 12 bases lay in between. Germline V gives CDR1 SGHTA, CDR2 FQGNSA. This CDR3 has 14 residues. CDR3 sequence reads: CASSSKTGAYEQYF. The CDR3 DNA is TGTGCCAGCAGCTCTAAGACCGGGGCCTACGAGCAGTACTTC. Full variable domain (rest looked up from reference TRBV7-2 and TRBJ2-7): GAGVSQSPSNKVTEKGKDVELRCDPISGHTALYWYRQSLGQGLEFLIYFQGNSAPDKSGLPSDRFSAERTGGSVSTLTIQRTQQEDSAVYLCASSSKTGAYEQYFGPGTRLTVT.